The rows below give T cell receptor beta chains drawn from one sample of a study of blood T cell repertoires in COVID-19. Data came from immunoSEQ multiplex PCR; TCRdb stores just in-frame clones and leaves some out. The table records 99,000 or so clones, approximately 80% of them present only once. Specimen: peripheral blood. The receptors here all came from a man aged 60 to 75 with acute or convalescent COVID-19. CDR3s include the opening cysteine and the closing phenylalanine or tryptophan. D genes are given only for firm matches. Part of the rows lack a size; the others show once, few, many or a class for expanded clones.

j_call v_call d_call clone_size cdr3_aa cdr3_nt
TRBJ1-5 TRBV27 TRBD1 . CASRKTGAGQPQHF TGTGCCAGCAGAAAGACAGGGGCAGGTCAGCCCCAGCATTTT
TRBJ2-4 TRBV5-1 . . CASSLAGAKNIQYF TGCGCCAGCAGCTTGGCCGGGGCCAAAAACATTCAGTACTTC
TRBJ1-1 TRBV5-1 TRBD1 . CASSFTGGTEAFF TGCGCCAGCAGCTTCACAGGGGGCACTGAAGCTTTCTTT
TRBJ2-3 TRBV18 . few CASSPQPTRGQYF TGTGCCAGCTCACCACAGCCTACTCGCGGGCAGTATTTT
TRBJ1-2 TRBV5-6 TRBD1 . CASSFVDRGMGRDGYTF TGTGCCAGCAGCTTTGTGGACAGGGGTATGGGAAGGGATGGCTACACCTTC
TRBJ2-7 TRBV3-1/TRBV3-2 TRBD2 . CASRDFGTSGLGEQYF TGTGCCAGCAGGGACTTTGGGACTAGCGGGCTCGGAGAGCAGTACTTC
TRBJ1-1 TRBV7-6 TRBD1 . CASSLSTGGTEAFF TGTGCCAGCAGCTTATCTACAGGGGGCACTGAAGCTTTCTTT
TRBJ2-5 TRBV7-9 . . CASSLDGRVRETQYF TGTGCCAGCAGCTTAGACGGCAGGGTCCGGGAGACCCAGTACTTC
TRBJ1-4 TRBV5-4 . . CASSLEATTNEKLFF TGTGCCAGCAGCTTAGAGGCTACAACTAATGAAAAACTGTTTTTT
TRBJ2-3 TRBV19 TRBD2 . CASSIEFSAGGLTDTQYF TGTGCCAGTAGTATAGAGTTCTCAGCGGGAGGACTCACAGATACGCAGTATTTT
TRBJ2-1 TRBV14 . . CASSLDWYNEQFF TGTGCCAGCAGCCTGGACTGGTACAATGAGCAGTTCTTC
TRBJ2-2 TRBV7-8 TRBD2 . CASSLFSSGAGELFF TGTGCCAGCAGCTTATTCTCTAGCGGGGCCGGGGAGCTGTTTTTT
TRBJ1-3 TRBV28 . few CASRTPGGGSGNTIYF TGTGCCAGCAGGACGCCGGGGGGGGGCTCTGGAAACACCATATATTTT
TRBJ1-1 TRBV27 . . CASSSLRGWGWTEAFF TGTGCCAGCAGTTCCCTTCGAGGGTGGGGTTGGACTGAAGCTTTCTTT
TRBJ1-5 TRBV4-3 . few CASSQDYGEEDQPQHF TGCGCCAGCAGCCAAGATTACGGGGAGGAGGATCAGCCCCAGCATTTT
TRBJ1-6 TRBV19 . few CASSIGQIANSPLHF TGTGCCAGTAGTATAGGACAGATCGCAAATTCACCCCTCCACTTT
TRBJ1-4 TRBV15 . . CATSREGRLNEKLFF TGTGCCACCAGCAGAGAAGGCAGACTAAATGAAAAACTGTTTTTT
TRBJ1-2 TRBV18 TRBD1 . CASSPGQGIIGYTF TGTGCCAGCTCACCGGGACAGGGAATAATTGGCTACACCTTC
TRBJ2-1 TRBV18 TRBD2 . CASSPGLADEQFF TGTGCCAGCTCACCGGGACTAGCCGATGAGCAGTTCTTC
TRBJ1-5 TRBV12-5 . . CASAPGLAQPQHF TGTGCTAGTGCCCCAGGATTGGCTCAGCCCCAGCATTTT
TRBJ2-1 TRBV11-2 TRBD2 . CASSSGGSSYNEQFF TGTGCCAGCAGCAGCGGGGGTAGCTCCTACAATGAGCAGTTCTTC
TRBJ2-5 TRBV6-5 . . CASSYQPGEETQYF TGTGCCAGCAGTTACCAACCGGGTGAGGAGACCCAGTACTTC
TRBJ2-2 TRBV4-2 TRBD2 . CASSPRRLAGGLPLRTGELFF TGTGCCAGCAGCCCTCGTAGACTAGCGGGAGGATTGCCTCTTCGCACCGGGGAGCTGTTTTTT
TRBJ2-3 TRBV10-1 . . CASSDYLRPDRYRTDTQYF TGCGCCAGCAGTGATTACCTAAGACCGGACAGATATCGCACAGATACGCAGTATTTT
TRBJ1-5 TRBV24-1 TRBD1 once CATSTGGGNQPQHF TGTGCCACCTCGACAGGGGGCGGCAATCAGCCCCAGCATTTT
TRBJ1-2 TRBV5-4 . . CASSTFAGYGYTF TGTGCCAGCAGCACCTTTGCAGGGTATGGCTACACCTTC
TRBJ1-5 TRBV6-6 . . CASGAWQPQHF TGTGCCAGCGGAGCTTGGCAGCCCCAGCATTTT
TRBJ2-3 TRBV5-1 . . CASSFPTVPGDTQYF TGCGCCAGCAGCTTCCCTACGGTCCCAGGAGATACGCAGTATTTT
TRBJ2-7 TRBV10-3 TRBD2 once CAISEGLAEKSYEQYF TGTGCCATCAGTGAGGGACTAGCGGAGAAATCCTACGAGCAGTACTTC
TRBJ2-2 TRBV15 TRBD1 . CATSRELGQGFGELFF TGTGCCACCAGCAGAGAGCTCGGACAGGGGTTCGGGGAGCTGTTTTTT
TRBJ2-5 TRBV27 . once CASSLRTAQETQYF TGTGCCAGCAGTTTGCGGACAGCCCAAGAGACCCAGTACTTC
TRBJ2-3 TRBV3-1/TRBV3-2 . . CASSQREGGTQYF TGTGCCAGCAGCCAAAGAGAAGGCGGAACGCAGTATTTT
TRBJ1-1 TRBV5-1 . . CASSPIPGNTEAFF TGCGCCAGCAGCCCAATCCCAGGGAACACTGAAGCTTTCTTT
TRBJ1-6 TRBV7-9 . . CASSPQLDNSPLHF TGTGCCAGCAGCCCACAATTGGATAATTCACCCCTCCACTTT
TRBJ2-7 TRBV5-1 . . CASSGRNSYEQYF TGCGCCAGCAGCGGCAGAAACTCCTACGAGCAGTACTTC
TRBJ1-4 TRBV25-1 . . CASSLQINEKLFF TGTGCCAGCAGTTTACAGATTAATGAAAAACTGTTTTTT
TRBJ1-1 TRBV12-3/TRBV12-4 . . CASSWRGLEAFF TGTGCCAGCAGTTGGAGGGGCCTTGAAGCTTTCTTT
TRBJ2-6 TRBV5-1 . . CASSWRAGTGANVLTF TGCGCCAGCAGCTGGAGGGCGGGGACTGGGGCCAACGTCCTGACTTTC
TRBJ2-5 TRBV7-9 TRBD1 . CASSLGQGNQETQYF TGTGCCAGCAGCCTAGGACAGGGGAACCAAGAGACCCAGTACTTC
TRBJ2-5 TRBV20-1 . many CSAASVGTQYF TGCAGTGCCGCTAGCGTGGGGACCCAGTACTTC
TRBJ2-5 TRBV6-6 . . CASKTTVQETQYF TGTGCCAGCAAAACGACAGTACAAGAGACCCAGTACTTC
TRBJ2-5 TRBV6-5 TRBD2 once CASSYPSGGEETQYF TGTGCCAGCAGTTACCCTAGCGGTGGTGAGGAGACCCAGTACTTC
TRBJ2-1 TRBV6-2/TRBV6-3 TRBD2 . CASSYSAGGRLNEQFF TGTGCCAGCAGTTACTCGGCGGGGGGGCGTCTGAATGAGCAGTTCTTC
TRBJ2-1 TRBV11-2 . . CASSLQGIEQFF TGTGCCAGCAGCCTACAGGGTATTGAGCAGTTCTTC
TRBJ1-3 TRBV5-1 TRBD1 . CASSTTGTGSANTIYF TGCGCCAGCTCGACTACCGGGACAGGTTCAGCAAACACCATATATTTT
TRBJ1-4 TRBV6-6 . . CASSPRTATNEKLFF TGTGCCAGCAGTCCCCGGACTGCAACTAATGAAAAACTGTTTTTT
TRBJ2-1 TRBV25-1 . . CASSEGHFQQFF TGTGCCAGCAGTGAAGGTCACTTCCAGCAGTTCTTC
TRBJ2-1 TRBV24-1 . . CATSDWTALSYNEQFF TGTGCCACCAGTGATTGGACAGCACTCTCCTACAATGAGCAGTTCTTC
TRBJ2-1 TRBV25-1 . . CASSEGALTYNEQFF TGTGCCAGCAGTGAGGGAGCCCTTACCTACAATGAGCAGTTCTTC
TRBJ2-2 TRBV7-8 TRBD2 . CASSQDGTSGLTGELFF TGTGCCAGCAGCCAAGATGGGACTAGCGGTTTAACCGGGGAGCTGTTTTTT
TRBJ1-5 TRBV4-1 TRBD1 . CASSQERRTGQNQPQHF TGCGCCAGCAGCCAAGAAAGACGGACAGGGCAAAATCAGCCCCAGCATTTT
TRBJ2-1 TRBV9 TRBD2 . CASSVVWYTAGGPGEQFF TGTGCCAGCAGCGTAGTGTGGTATACGGCGGGAGGGCCCGGTGAGCAGTTCTTC